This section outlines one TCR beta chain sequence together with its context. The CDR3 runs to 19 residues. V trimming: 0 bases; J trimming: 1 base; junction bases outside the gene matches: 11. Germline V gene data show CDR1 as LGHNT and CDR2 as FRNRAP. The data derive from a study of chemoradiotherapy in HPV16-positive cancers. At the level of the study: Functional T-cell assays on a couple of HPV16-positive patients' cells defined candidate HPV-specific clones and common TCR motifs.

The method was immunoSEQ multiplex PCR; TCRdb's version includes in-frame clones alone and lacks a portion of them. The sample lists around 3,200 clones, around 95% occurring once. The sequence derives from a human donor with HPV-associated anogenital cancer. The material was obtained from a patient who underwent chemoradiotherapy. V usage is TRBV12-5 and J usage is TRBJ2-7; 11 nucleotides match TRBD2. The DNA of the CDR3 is TGTGCTAGTGGTTTGGTAGAGGGACCGGGACTAGCGGATTCCTACGAGCAGTACTTC. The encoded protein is CASGLVEGPGLADSYEQYF.